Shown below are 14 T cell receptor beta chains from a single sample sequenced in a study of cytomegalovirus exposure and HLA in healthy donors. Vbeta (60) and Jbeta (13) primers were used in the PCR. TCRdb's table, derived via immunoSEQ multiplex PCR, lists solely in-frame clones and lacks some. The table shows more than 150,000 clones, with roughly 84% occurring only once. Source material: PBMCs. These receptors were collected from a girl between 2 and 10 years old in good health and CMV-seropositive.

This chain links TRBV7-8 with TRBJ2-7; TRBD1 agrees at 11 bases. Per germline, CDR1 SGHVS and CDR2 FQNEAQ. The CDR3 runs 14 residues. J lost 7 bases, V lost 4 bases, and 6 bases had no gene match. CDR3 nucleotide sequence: TGTGCCAGCAGCTCGGGACAGGGGGACGCGGAGCAGTACTTC. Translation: CASSSGQGDAEQYF.

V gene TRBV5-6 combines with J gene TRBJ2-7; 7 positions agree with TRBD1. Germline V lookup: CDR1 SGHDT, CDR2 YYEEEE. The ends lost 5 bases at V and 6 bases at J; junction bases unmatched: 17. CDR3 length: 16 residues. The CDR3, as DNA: TGTGCCAGCAGACGCACCCCCGTACAGGGGTACTCCGAGCAGTACTTC. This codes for CASRRTPVQGYSEQYF.

CDR3 in amino acids: CASSPAAGIYGYTF. CDR3 DNA: TGCGCCAGCAGCCCGGCCGCAGGGATCTATGGCTACACCTTC. This chain links TRBV5-1 with TRBJ1-2; tentative D call: TRBD1 (5 bases). Germline values: CDR1 SGHRS, CDR2 YFSETQ. The CDR3 extends over 14 amino acids. V was trimmed by 4 bases and J by 4 bases, leaving 14 bases between them.

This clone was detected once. The CDR3 nucleotides read TGTGCCAGCTCGGTCTACAATGAGCAGTTCTTC. Translation: CASSVYNEQFF. The V and J genes are TRBV25-1 and TRBJ2-1; D gene unclear. This CDR3 has 11 amino acids. Trimming pared 8 bases from V and 3 bases from J, leaving 5 bases between. Germline V CDR1 and CDR2: MGHDK, SYGVNS.

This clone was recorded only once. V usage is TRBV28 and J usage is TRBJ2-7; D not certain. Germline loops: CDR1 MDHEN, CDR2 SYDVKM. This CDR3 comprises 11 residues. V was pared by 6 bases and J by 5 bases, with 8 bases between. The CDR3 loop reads CASSLSDEQYF. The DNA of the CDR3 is TGTGCCAGCAGCCTCAGTGACGAGCAGTACTTC.

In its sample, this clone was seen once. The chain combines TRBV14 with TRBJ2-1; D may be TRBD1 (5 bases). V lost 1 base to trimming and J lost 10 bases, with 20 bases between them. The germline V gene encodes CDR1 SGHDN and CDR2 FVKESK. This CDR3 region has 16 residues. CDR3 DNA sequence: TGTGCCAGCAGCCAAGTGGGTAGTGGGGCGATGCTGGAGCAGTTCTTC. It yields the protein CASSQVGSGAMLEQFF.

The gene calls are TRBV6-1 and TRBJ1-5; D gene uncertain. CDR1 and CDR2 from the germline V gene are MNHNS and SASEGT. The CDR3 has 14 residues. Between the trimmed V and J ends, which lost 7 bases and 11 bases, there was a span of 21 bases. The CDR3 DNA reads TGTGCCAGCAAAAAGGGAGGACCAAATAATTCCCAGCATTTT. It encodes CASKKGGPNNSQHF.

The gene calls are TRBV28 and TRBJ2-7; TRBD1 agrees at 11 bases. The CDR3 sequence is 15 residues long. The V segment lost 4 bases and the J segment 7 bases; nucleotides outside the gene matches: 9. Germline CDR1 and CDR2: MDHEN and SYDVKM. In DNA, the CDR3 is TGTGCCAGCAGTTCCGGGACAGGGGGTGGAGGGGAGCAGTACTTC. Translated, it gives CASSSGTGGGGEQYF.

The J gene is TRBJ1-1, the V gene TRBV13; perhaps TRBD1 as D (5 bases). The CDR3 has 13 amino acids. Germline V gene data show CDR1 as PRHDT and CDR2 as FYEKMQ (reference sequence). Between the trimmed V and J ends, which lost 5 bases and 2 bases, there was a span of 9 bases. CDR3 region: CASSKRGNTEAFF. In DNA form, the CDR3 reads TGTGCCAGCAGCAAAAGGGGAAACACTGAAGCTTTCTTT.

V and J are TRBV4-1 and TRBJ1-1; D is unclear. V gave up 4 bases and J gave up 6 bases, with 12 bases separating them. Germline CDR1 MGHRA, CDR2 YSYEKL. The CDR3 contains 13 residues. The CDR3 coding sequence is TGCGCCAGCAGCCCGGTTTACGAGCCTGAAGCTTTCTTT. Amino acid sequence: CASSPVYEPEAFF.

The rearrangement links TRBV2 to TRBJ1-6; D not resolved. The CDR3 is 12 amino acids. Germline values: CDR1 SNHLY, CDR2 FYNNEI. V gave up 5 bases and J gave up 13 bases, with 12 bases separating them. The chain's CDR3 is CASSTFGRPLHF. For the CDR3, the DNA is TGTGCCAGCAGTACGTTCGGGAGGCCCCTCCACTTT.

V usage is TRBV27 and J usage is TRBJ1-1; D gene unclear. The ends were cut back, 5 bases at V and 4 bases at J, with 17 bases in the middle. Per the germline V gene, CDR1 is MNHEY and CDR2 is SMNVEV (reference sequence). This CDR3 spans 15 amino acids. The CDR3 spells CASSPLVGRSTEAFF. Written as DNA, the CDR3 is TGTGCCAGCAGTCCGTTGGTGGGGAGAAGCACTGAAGCTTTCTTT.

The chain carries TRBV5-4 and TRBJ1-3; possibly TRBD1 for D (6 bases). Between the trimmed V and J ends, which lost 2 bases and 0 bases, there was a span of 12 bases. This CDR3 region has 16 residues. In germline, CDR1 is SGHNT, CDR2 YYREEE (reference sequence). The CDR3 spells CASSLGTPHSGNTIYF. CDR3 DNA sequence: TGTGCCAGCAGCTTAGGGACACCGCACTCTGGAAACACCATATATTTT. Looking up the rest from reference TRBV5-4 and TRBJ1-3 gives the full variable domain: ETGVTQSPTHLIKTRGQQVTLRCSSQSGHNTVSWYQQALGQGPQFIFQYYREEENGRGNFPPRFSGLQFPNYSSELNVNALELDDSALYLCASSLGTPHSGNTIYFGEGSWLTVV.

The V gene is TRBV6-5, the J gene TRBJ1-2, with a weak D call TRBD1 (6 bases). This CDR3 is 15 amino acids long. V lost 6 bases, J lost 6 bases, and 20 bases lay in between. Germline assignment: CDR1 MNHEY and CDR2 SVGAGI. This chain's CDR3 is CASRGTMEPSDGYTF. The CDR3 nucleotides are TGTGCCAGCAGGGGGACAATGGAACCCTCGGATGGCTACACCTTC.